A single sample is the source of the 26 T cell receptor beta chains below, sequenced in a study of blood T cell repertoires in COVID-19. Method: immunoSEQ multiplex PCR; TCRdb's copy keeps in-frame clones and lacks some. This repertoire shows approximately 250,000 clones, just under 85% found once; its top ten account for about 6.3%. Sample: peripheral blood. The receptors shown here come from a woman in her fifties or sixties with active or convalescent COVID-19.

The gene calls are TRBV19 and TRBJ2-1; TRBD2 is a possible D gene (6 bases). The CDR3 is made up of 14 amino acids. The ends were cut back, 6 bases at V and 5 bases at J, with 14 bases in the middle. Germline CDR1 LNHDA, CDR2 SQIVND (reference sequence). Here the CDR3 DNA reads TGTGCCAGTAGCCGGGGGTTGGGCGACAATGAGCAGTTCTTC. Protein product: CASSRGLGDNEQFF.

CDR3 region: CASSGETDTQYF. The DNA for the CDR3 is TGTGCCAGCAGCGGGGAGACAGATACGCAGTATTTT. V and J are TRBV9 and TRBJ2-3; tentative D call: TRBD2 (5 bases). The CDR3 has 12 amino acids. The V gene lost 3 bases and the J gene lost 3 bases, with 5 bases spanning the gap. Germline CDR1 SGDLS, CDR2 YYNGEE.

The rearrangement uses TRBV11-3 and TRBJ2-7, with D possibly TRBD1 on 6 matching bases. Germline V gene sequence: CDR1 SGHNT, CDR2 YENEEA. Trimming stripped 0 bases from V and 6 bases from J, with 18 bases between. This CDR3 contains 16 residues. The CDR3 loop reads CASSLDFFDYRAEQYF. CDR3 DNA sequence: TGTGCCAGCAGCTTAGATTTTTTTGACTACAGGGCCGAGCAGTACTTC.

This clone was seen just once. The chain recombines TRBV5-4 with TRBJ2-5; 8 bases are a match to TRBD2. CDR3 length: 15 residues. The V and J ends lost 4 bases and 3 bases, in that order; junction bases with no gene match: 8. Per germline, CDR1 SGHNT and CDR2 YYREEE (reference sequence). Written as DNA, the CDR3 is TGTGCCAGCAGCCTCAATCCGGGACTAGAAGAGACCCAGTACTTC. Translated, it gives CASSLNPGLEETQYF.

J is TRBJ1-5 and V is TRBV19; 10 bases agree with TRBD1. This CDR3 has 17 residues. V gave up 5 bases and J gave up 6 bases; unmatched junction bases: 13. The germline CDR1 and CDR2 sequences are LNHDA and SQIVND (reference sequence). The CDR3 sequence: CASSEGTGVFDRQPQHF. The CDR3 bases are TGTGCCAGTAGTGAGGGGACAGGGGTATTTGACCGTCAGCCCCAGCATTTT.

This clone appeared a single time. The J gene is TRBJ1-2, the V gene TRBV29-1, with a weak D call TRBD1 (6 bases). V lost 4 bases to trimming and J lost 3 bases, with 15 bases between them. CDR1 and CDR2 from the germline V gene are SQVTM and ANQGSEA. This CDR3 spans 14 amino acids. CDR3 nucleotide sequence: TGCAGCGTTGGCGTCCGGGACACCTACTATGGCTACACCTTC. Translating it yields CSVGVRDTYYGYTF.

The sample holds a few counts of this clone. The rearrangement uses TRBV4-2 and TRBJ2-2, with D perhaps matching TRBD1 (6 bases). The V gene's germline CDR1 is LGHNA and CDR2 YNFKEQ. The CDR3 consists of 16 residues. The V end lost 0 bases, the J end lost 3 bases, and 11 bases lay between the germline ends. CDR3 nucleotides: TGTGCCAGCAGCCAAGAGGGTGCAGGGGACACCGGGGAGCTGTTTTTT. Translating gives CASSQEGAGDTGELFF.

In this sample, this clone turned up a few times. This chain uses TRBV25-1 with TRBJ1-1; 7 bases fit TRBD1. This CDR3 is built from 15 residues. Germline loops: CDR1 MGHDK, CDR2 SYGVNS. V shed 7 bases and J 1 base; nucleotides not matched to a gene: 9. The CDR3 protein is CASTSGTVRNTEAFF. CDR3 coding DNA: TGTGCCAGCACTAGCGGGACAGTGAGGAACACTGAAGCTTTCTTT.

The genes are TRBV6-6 and TRBJ2-1, with D possibly TRBD2 on 6 matching bases. Germline V CDR1 and CDR2: MNHNY, SVGAGI (reference sequence). The CDR3 length is 13 residues. V lost 5 bases and J lost 3, with 8 bases in between. CDR3 in DNA: TGTGCCAGCAGTGGGGGGTTCTACAATGAGCAGTTCTTC. Translation gives CASSGGFYNEQFF.

This clone was counted between two and nine times. The chain recombines TRBV6-5 with TRBJ1-4, with 7 bases aligning to TRBD1. V was clipped by 6 bases and J by 8 bases; unmatched bases: 6. In germline, CDR1 is MNHEY, CDR2 SVGAGI. The CDR3 totals 13 residues. CDR3 DNA: TGTGCCAGCAGCGAGACAGGGAGGGAAAAACTGTTTTTT. It translates to CASSETGREKLFF.

The rearrangement uses TRBV9 and TRBJ1-5, with D hard to call. Trimming took 5 bases from V and 10 from J, leaving 7 bases between them. CDR1 and CDR2 (germline): SGDLS, YYNGEE. CDR3 length equals 10 residues. The CDR3 here is CASRFKPQHF. Written as DNA, the CDR3 is TGTGCCAGCAGATTTAAACCCCAGCATTTT.

This clone was picked up one time. The chain joins TRBV19 to TRBJ2-3, with D hard to call. CDR1 and CDR2 from the germline V gene are LNHDA and SQIVND (reference sequence). The V and J ends lost 7 bases and 1 base respectively, with 6 bases between them. There are 12 residues in the CDR3. CDR3 protein: CASTSRTDTQYF. CDR3 DNA: TGTGCCAGTACTTCCCGCACAGATACGCAGTATTTT.

J is TRBJ2-5 and V is TRBV5-1; 9 bases are a match to TRBD1. The CDR3 runs 16 residues. CDR1 is SGHRS and CDR2 is YFSETQ in the germline V gene. Unmatched junction bases numbered 10, after V lost 2 bases and J lost 5 bases. The DNA of the CDR3 is TGCGCCAGCAGCTTAGGGGTAACAGGGGGCCGGGAGACCCAGTACTTC. Protein sequence: CASSLGVTGGRETQYF.

The DNA for the CDR3 is TGCGCCAGCAGCTTGGGGGACTATAACAATGAGCAGTTCTTC. Its translation is CASSLGDYNNEQFF. This sequence joins TRBV5-1 and TRBJ2-1, with 7 bases identical to TRBD2. CDR1 and CDR2 (germline): SGHRS, YFSETQ. The CDR3 loop spans 14 amino acids. With V trimmed by 0 bases and J by 5 bases, 2 bases remained unmatched.

This clone came up a few times. The V gene is TRBV5-1, the J gene TRBJ1-1, with a possible D match to TRBD1 (5 bases). Germline-derived CDR1 and CDR2 are SGHRS and YFSETQ. Trimming pared 4 bases from V and 2 bases from J, leaving 15 bases between. CDR3 length: 15 amino acids. The CDR3 region is CASSPFLRGNTEAFF. As DNA, the CDR3 is TGCGCCAGCAGCCCCTTTTTAAGGGGAAACACTGAAGCTTTCTTT.

The V gene is TRBV28, the J gene TRBJ2-7; TRBD2 agrees at 11 bases. Trimming removed 6 bases from V and 1 base from J; junction bases left unmatched: 5. Germline V gives CDR1 MDHEN, CDR2 SYDVKM. The CDR3 sequence is 15 residues long. This CDR3 is CASREGLAESYEQYF. The CDR3 coding sequence is TGTGCCAGCAGAGAGGGACTAGCGGAGTCCTACGAGCAGTACTTC.

The chain uses TRBV7-2 and TRBJ2-3; possible D gene TRBD2, 7 bases. This CDR3 has 16 amino acids. CDR1 is SGHTA, CDR2 FQGNSA, per germline. Deletions cut 1 base from V and 6 bases from J, with 17 bases between. The CDR3 DNA reads as TGTGCCAGCAGCTTAGGGGGGGGCCCGACCAGTGATACGCAGTATTTT. Protein product: CASSLGGGPTSDTQYF.

The genes are TRBV5-8 and TRBJ2-3; 10 positions agree with TRBD2. The length of the CDR3 is 15 residues. The V gene's germline CDR1 is SGHTS and CDR2 YDEGEE. Trimming cost V 0 bases and J 9 bases; bases outside gene matches: 7. CDR3 sequence reads: CASSLEGTSVGTQYF. In nucleotides, the CDR3 is TGTGCCAGCAGCTTGGAAGGGACTAGCGTTGGCACGCAGTATTTT.

J is TRBJ1-1 and V is TRBV2; TRBD1 agrees at 9 bases. V gave up 4 bases and J gave up 9 bases; unmatched junction bases: 9. CDR1 and CDR2 from the germline V gene are SNHLY and FYNNEI. The CDR3 runs 14 residues. CDR3 sequence reads: CASSGWTGVRKAFF. The CDR3 region has the DNA TGTGCCAGCAGTGGGTGGACAGGGGTCCGAAAAGCTTTCTTT. The whole variable domain, filled in from reference TRBV2 and TRBJ1-1, reads EPEVTQTPSHQVTQMGQEVILRCVPISNHLYFYWYRQILGQKVEFLVSFYNNEISEKSEIFDDQFSVERPDGSNFTLKIRSTKLEDSAMYFCASSGWTGVRKAFFGQGTRLTVV.

This chain joins TRBV5-1 and TRBJ1-4; D might be TRBD1 (6 bases). This CDR3 has 14 residues. The V gene lost 3 bases and the J gene lost 7 bases, with 13 bases spanning the gap. Germline V gives CDR1 SGHRS, CDR2 YFSETQ. This CDR3 reads CASSSPGDTEKLFF. The CDR3 nucleotides are TGCGCCAGCAGCTCCCCAGGGGATACTGAAAAACTGTTTTTT.

Comments on this clone: An end of the junction differs from the germline gene, which may be a read error. CDR3 sequence reads: CASSLGRNIEAFF. The DNA for the CDR3 is TGTGCCAGCAGCTTAGGCAGGAACATTGAAGCTTTCTTT. This chain joins TRBV7-8 and TRBJ1-1; D gene unclear. This CDR3 has 13 amino acids. Germline V gene data show CDR1 as SGHVS and CDR2 as FQNEAQ.

The chain employs TRBV7-9 and TRBJ2-3; no clear D. The V end was cut by 1 base, the J end by 2 bases, with 10 bases between. The CDR3 extends over 15 amino acids. The germline V gene has CDR1 SEHNR and CDR2 FQNEAQ (reference sequence). The CDR3 reads CASSLVLSVTDTQYF. The CDR3 region has the DNA TGTGCCAGCAGCTTAGTATTGAGCGTCACAGATACGCAGTATTTT.

The chain links TRBV19 to TRBJ2-3; D gene unclear. From germline, CDR1 is LNHDA and CDR2 SQIVND (reference sequence). V was shortened by 9 bases and J by 0 bases, with 16 bases between the two germline ends. CDR3 length: 15 amino acids. The DNA of the CDR3 is TGTGCCAGCAGACCCACCGGAGCTAGCACAGATACGCAGTATTTT. Amino acids: CASRPTGASTDTQYF. The full variable domain, with the rest looked up from reference TRBV19 and TRBJ2-3, is DGGITQSPKYLFRKEGQNVTLSCEQNLNHDAMYWYRQDPGQGLRLIYYSQIVNDFQKGDIAEGYSVSREKKESFPLTVTSAQKNPTAFYLCASRPTGASTDTQYFGPGTRLTVL.

The chain is built from TRBV4-1 and TRBJ2-3, with a tentative D call TRBD2 (7 bases). Trimming took off 4 bases at V and 0 bases at J, with 14 bases between the two ends. The CDR3 extends over 16 amino acids. The V gene's germline CDR1 is MGHRA and CDR2 YSYEKL. Here the CDR3 DNA reads TGCGCCAGCAGCCCAACGGGGGGCGGGAGCACAGATACGCAGTATTTT. The encoded protein is CASSPTGGGSTDTQYF.

The rearrangement joins TRBV9 to TRBJ1-6; D is ambiguous. V lost 0 bases to trimming and J lost 5 bases, with 15 bases between them. The V gene's germline CDR1 is SGDLS and CDR2 YYNGEE. The CDR3 extends over 17 amino acids. CDR3 DNA: TGTGCCAGCAGCGTAGGGACGGGCAGACTAGATAATTCACCCCTCCACTTT. Encoded protein: CASSVGTGRLDNSPLHF.

The J gene is TRBJ2-1, the V gene TRBV9; TRBD2 matches at 11 bases. Germline V gene sequence: CDR1 SGDLS, CDR2 YYNGEE. The V gene end was trimmed by 0 bases and the J gene end by 4 bases; junction bases not matched to a gene: 6. This CDR3 region has 17 residues. The CDR3 nucleotides are TGTGCCAGCAGCGTAGGGGCTAGCGGGGGGTCGTACAATGAGCAGTTCTTC. Amino acids: CASSVGASGGSYNEQFF.